The rows below give T cell receptor beta chains drawn from one sample of a study of Ad26.COV2.S vaccination and SARS-CoV-2 variants. Clones were sequenced by immunoSEQ multiplex PCR, and TCRdb holds only the in-frame ones, with some missing. The table records about 400,000 clones, approximately 90% of them present only once. The specimen was peripheral blood, collected in a trial of Ad26.COV2.S vaccine versus placebo. Every receptor here comes from a person aged 18-65 years who received the Ad26.COV2.S COVID-19 vaccine or a placebo. The CDR3 runs from the conserved cysteine through the conserved F or W. The order of the fields is J gene, D gene, V gene, clone size, CDR3 DNA, CDR3 protein. D genes are given only for firm matches. Clone size, where shown, is once, few, many, or a class for clones that have expanded.

TRBJ1-1 | TRBD1 | TRBV19 | . | TGTGCCAGTAGTATCGGTGACAGGGGAGCGGACACTGAAGCTTTCTTT | CASSIGDRGADTEAFF
TRBJ2-3 | . | TRBV1 | . | TGCACCAGCAGCCAAGATCGACGGGAATTACGCACAGATACGCAGTATTTT | CTSSQDRRELRTDTQYF
TRBJ1-3 | . | TRBV5-5 | . | TGTGCCAGCAGTCCAGAAGGCTCTGGAAACACCATATATTTT | CASSPEGSGNTIYF
TRBJ2-7 | TRBD1 | TRBV6-5 | . | TGTGCCAGCAGTTGGACAGGAACCTACGAGCAGTACTTC | CASSWTGTYEQYF
TRBJ1-1 | . | TRBV2 | . | TGTGCCAGCAGTGGTCCTTCCAGGGAGAACACTGAAGCTTTCTTT | CASSGPSRENTEAFF
TRBJ2-2 | TRBD2 | TRBV5-1 | once | TGCGCCAGCAGCTTGACTGAGCGGGGGGGCCCCGGGGAGCTGTTTTTT | CASSLTERGGPGELFF
TRBJ2-3 | TRBD2 | TRBV4-2 | . | TGTGCCAGCAGCCAGTACAGCGGGACCACAGATACGCAGTATTTT | CASSQYSGTTDTQYF
TRBJ2-1 | TRBD2 | TRBV7-3 | . | TGTGCCAGCAGCCGGGGAGGGGCGGGGGTCTACAATGAGCAGTTCTTC | CASSRGGAGVYNEQFF
TRBJ1-6 | TRBD1 | TRBV10-3 | once | TGTGCCATCAGTGACAGGCAGGGGGTCTCACCCCTCCACTTT | CAISDRQGVSPLHF
TRBJ2-7 | TRBD1 | TRBV12-5 | . | TGTGCTAGTGGTTTAACAGGGGGCCACGAGCAGTACTTC | CASGLTGGHEQYF
TRBJ1-1 | . | TRBV5-6 | . | TGTGCCAGCAGAGAGGGGGGCAGGCTGAACACTGAAGCTTTCTTT | CASREGGRLNTEAFF
TRBJ2-2 | TRBD1 | TRBV15 | . | TGTGCCACCAGCGGTGAGGGGGCCGGAACGAACACCGGGGAGCTGTTTTTT | CATSGEGAGTNTGELFF
TRBJ2-3 | . | TRBV28 | . | TGTGCCAGCAGTTTATCCCCGGCAGCCTCCACAGATACGCAGTATTTT | CASSLSPAASTDTQYF
TRBJ1-3 | . | TRBV9 | . | TGTGCCAGCAGCGCTGGGGGACTGCCCTCTGGAAACACCATATATTTT | CASSAGGLPSGNTIYF
TRBJ2-3 | TRBD2 | TRBV19 | . | TGTGCCAGTAGTGCGGGACTAGCGGGCGCAGATACGCAGTATTTT | CASSAGLAGADTQYF
TRBJ1-6 | . | TRBV30 | . | TGTGCCTGGAGTGACGTCGCTTCACCCCTCCACTTT | CAWSDVASPLHF
TRBJ2-7 | TRBD1 | TRBV18 | . | TGTGCCAGCTCACCAGGTCGACAGGGCTACGAGCAGTACTTC | CASSPGRQGYEQYF
TRBJ2-7 | . | TRBV7-8 | . | TGTGCCAGCAGCTTAGGCCGGGGGCTAACCTACGAGCAGTACTTC | CASSLGRGLTYEQYF
TRBJ1-3 | . | TRBV3-1/TRBV3-2 | . | TGTGCCAGCAGCCAGGGGAGAAGGAACACCATATATTTT | CASSQGRRNTIYF
TRBJ2-3 | TRBD2 | TRBV7-3 | . | TGTGCCAGCAGCTACTATGGCGGGGGGAACACAGATACGCAGTATTTT | CASSYYGGGNTDTQYF
TRBJ1-2 | TRBD1 | TRBV19 | . | TGTGCCCCGGGACAGGGCAACTATGGCTACACCTTC | CAPGQGNYGYTF
TRBJ1-2 | . | TRBV29-1 | . | TGCAGCGTTGAGACCGGGACACCCAACCTCTATGGCTACACCTTC | CSVETGTPNLYGYTF
TRBJ2-1 | TRBD1 | TRBV5-8 | . | TGTGCCAGCAGCTTAGCAGGGGGTGATTACAATGAGCAGTTCTTC | CASSLAGGDYNEQFF
TRBJ2-2 | . | TRBV6-5 | . | TGTGCCAGCAGGCGTCAAGCCGGGGAGCTGTTTTTT | CASRRQAGELFF
TRBJ1-5 | . | TRBV9 | . | TGTGCCAGCAGCGTAGGCTCAGGGTCGCATCAGCCCCAGCATTTT | CASSVGSGSHQPQHF
TRBJ2-7 | . | TRBV29-1 | many | TGCAGCGTTGGAAGGGCAGGGGTTGGCGAGCAGTACTTC | CSVGRAGVGEQYF
TRBJ2-3 | TRBD2 | TRBV6-5 | . | TGTGCCAGCAGTTACTGGGGCGGGGGGGCAGATACGCAGTATTTT | CASSYWGGGADTQYF
TRBJ2-1 | TRBD1 | TRBV6-2/TRBV6-3 | . | TGTGCCAGCAGTCGCGAAACAGGGGGCAATGAGCAGTTCTTC | CASSRETGGNEQFF
TRBJ1-2 | . | TRBV7-2 | . | TGTGCCAGCAGCTTCTCGTCAGACGGAGGTGGCTACACCTTC | CASSFSSDGGGYTF
TRBJ2-7 | . | TRBV19 | . | TGTGCCAGTAGTATAGAGGACAGCGAGCAGTACTTC | CASSIEDSEQYF
TRBJ1-1 | TRBD1 | TRBV4-3 | once | TGCGCCAGCAGCCAAACCAGGGGGCTATCAACTGAAGCTTTCTTT | CASSQTRGLSTEAFF
TRBJ2-7 | . | TRBV7-2 | . | TGTGCCAGCAGCCTTGGCCCCAGGGGCTACGAGCAGTACTTC | CASSLGPRGYEQYF
TRBJ1-1 | . | TRBV12-3/TRBV12-4 | . | TGTGCCAGCAGTGAAGGACCAGGGACTGAAGCTTTCTTT | CASSEGPGTEAFF
TRBJ2-5 | TRBD1 | TRBV11-3 | . | TGTGCCAGCAGCTTCGTAGATGACCCAGGGGGCAGGACCCAGTACTTC | CASSFVDDPGGRTQYF
TRBJ2-7 | TRBD1 | TRBV6-5 | . | TGTGCCAGCTTGGGACAGTCCTACGAGCAGTACTTC | CASLGQSYEQYF
TRBJ2-7 | . | TRBV14 | . | TGTGCCAGCAGCCTCGGGATGGGGGCTGGCGAGCAGTACTTC | CASSLGMGAGEQYF
TRBJ2-5 | TRBD2 | TRBV19 | . | TGTGCCAGCGGGACTAGCGGGGGGCGGATCCAAGAGACCCAGTACTTC | CASGTSGGRIQETQYF
TRBJ1-3 | TRBD1 | TRBV5-5 | . | TGTGCCAGCAGCCCGGAGACAGGGTATGGAAACACCATATATTTT | CASSPETGYGNTIYF
TRBJ1-1 | . | TRBV28 | . | TGTGCCAGCAGAATCGACCTCGTAGGAGCTTTCTTT | CASRIDLVGAFF
TRBJ2-7 | . | TRBV18 | . | TGTGCCAGCTCACCAGGTACTAGGGGAACCGAGCAGTACTTC | CASSPGTRGTEQYF
TRBJ2-7 | TRBD2 | TRBV20-1 | . | TGCAGTGCTAGTGGAATACTAGCGGGAACCTACGAGCAGTACTTC | CSASGILAGTYEQYF
TRBJ2-7 | TRBD1 | TRBV15 | . | TGTGCCACCAGCGGAACCGGGACAGGGAGGATCTACGAGCAGTACTTC | CATSGTGTGRIYEQYF
TRBJ2-2 | TRBD2 | TRBV6-5 | few | TGTGCCACTCAGGCGGGAGAGCTGAACACCGGGGAGCTGTTTTTT | CATQAGELNTGELFF
TRBJ1-4 | . | TRBV4-2 | . | TGTGCCAGCAGCCAAGATTCATCCGGGGCTAATGAAAAACTGTTTTTT | CASSQDSSGANEKLFF
TRBJ2-5 | . | TRBV9 | . | TGTGCCAGCAGCGCTCAAGAGACCCAGTACTTC | CASSAQETQYF
TRBJ1-1 | . | TRBV20-1 | . | TGCAGTGCGAGTAGGGGAACTGAAGCTTTCTTT | CSASRGTEAFF
TRBJ2-2 | . | TRBV14 | . | TGTGCCAGCAGCAAGGGGACGGCTAACACCGGGGAGCTGTTTTTT | CASSKGTANTGELFF
TRBJ1-1 | . | TRBV3-1/TRBV3-2 | . | TGTGCCAGCACTCAGGGGTGGAACACTGAAGCTTTCTTT | CASTQGWNTEAFF
TRBJ2-1 | TRBD2 | TRBV5-4 | . | TGTGCCAGCAGCTTGGATAGCGGGGGGGCGAATGAGCAGTTCTTC | CASSLDSGGANEQFF
TRBJ1-6 | TRBD1 | TRBV5-6 | . | TGTGCCAGCAGCCTTTGGTTCGGGACAGGGGATTCACCCCTCCACTTT | CASSLWFGTGDSPLHF
TRBJ2-3 | . | TRBV18 | once | TGTGCCAGCTCTCTTCGTAGCACAGATACGCAGTATTTT | CASSLRSTDTQYF
TRBJ2-3 | . | TRBV5-4 | . | TGTGCCAGCAGCAAACTAGTTGCGAGGGATACGCAGTATTTT | CASSKLVARDTQYF
TRBJ2-7 | . | TRBV5-5 | . | TGTGCCAGCAGCTCCGCCACGACAGTGGGGTACGAGCAGTACTTC | CASSSATTVGYEQYF
TRBJ1-5 | . | TRBV6-2/TRBV6-3 | . | TGTGCCAGCAGTTTGGATACCTTTGGCCCCCAGCATTTT | CASSLDTFGPQHF
TRBJ2-4 | . | TRBV6-2/TRBV6-3 | . | TGTGCCAGCAGCCCTCCGTTCCGAGGAGCCAAAAACATTCAGTACTTC | CASSPPFRGAKNIQYF